This T cell receptor (beta chain) was sequenced during a study of CD8 T cells in Susac syndrome. The T cells that were sequenced for TCR beta were CD8+ and CD4+ cells from blood. Age- and sex-matched healthy donors served as the control group. TEMRA cells were enriched by FACS, and CD4+ and CD8+ T cells were negatively isolated. V lost 5 bases and J 7 bases, leaving 20 bases between the germline ends. The germline V gene encodes CDR1 SGHVS and CDR2 FQNEAQ. CDR3 size: 15 residues. cDNA came from around 0.5 to 1 ug RNA primed by random hexamers. The TCR beta CDR3 was amplified by immunoSEQ multiplex PCR across 54 Vbeta, 13 Jbeta. TCRdb passed the immunoSEQ multiplex PCR reads through MiXCR, listing each CDR3 protein once. The sample lists about 200,000 distinct CDR3 sequences, roughly 94% occurring once.

The clonotype comes from a human donor in good health. Sequenced: CD4+ T cells from PBMCs. The gene calls are TRBV7-8 and TRBJ1-2; D is ambiguous. The CDR3 spells CASSPTSGESSGYTF. CDR3 in DNA: TGTGCCAGCAGCCCTACGTCCGGGGAGTCGTCTGGCTACACCTTC.